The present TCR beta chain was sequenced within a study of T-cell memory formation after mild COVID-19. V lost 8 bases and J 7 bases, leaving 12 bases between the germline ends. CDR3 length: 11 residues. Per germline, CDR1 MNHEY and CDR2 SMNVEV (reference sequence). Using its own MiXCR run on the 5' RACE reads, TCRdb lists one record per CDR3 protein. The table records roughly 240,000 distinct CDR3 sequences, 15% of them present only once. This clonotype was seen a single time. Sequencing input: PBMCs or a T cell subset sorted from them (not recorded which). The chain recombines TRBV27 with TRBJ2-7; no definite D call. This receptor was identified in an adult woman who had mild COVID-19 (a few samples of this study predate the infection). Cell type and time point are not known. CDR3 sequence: CASGEGGEQYF. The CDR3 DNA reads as TGTGCCAGCGGGGAAGGCGGTGAGCAGTACTTC.